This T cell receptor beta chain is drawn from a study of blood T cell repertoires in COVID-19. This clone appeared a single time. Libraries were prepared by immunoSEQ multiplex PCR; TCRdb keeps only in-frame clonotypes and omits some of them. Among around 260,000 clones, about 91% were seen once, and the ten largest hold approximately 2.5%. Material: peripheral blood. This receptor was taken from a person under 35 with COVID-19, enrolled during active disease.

CDR3 amino acids: CASSQAQLGYEQYF. The CDR3 DNA is TGTGCCAGCAGCCAAGCCCAACTAGGGTACGAGCAGTACTTC. The chain has TRBV3-1 (or the pseudogene TRBV3-2) and TRBJ2-7; perhaps TRBD2 as D (5 bases). Trimming took 1 base from V and 4 from J, leaving 11 bases between them. The germline CDR1 and CDR2 sequences are LGHDT and YNNKEL (reference sequence). CDR3 size: 14 residues.